The TCR beta chain under discussion was sequenced for a study of human T cells and chemical hapten exposure. Specified time point: patch test 1, 2 weeks after DPC sensitization. The treatment is: therapeutic diphenylcyclopropenone sensitization with weekly scalp DPC. TCRdb called the RACE reads again in MiXCR, with one record for every CDR3 protein. This sample has about 340,000 distinct CDR3 sequences, with under 8% found just once. Deletions cut 5 bases from V and 4 bases from J, with 15 bases between. This CDR3 is 14 amino acids long. The germline V gene has CDR1 SGHAT and CDR2 FQDESV (reference sequence).

This chain connects TRBV11-1 to TRBJ2-7; TRBD2 might be the D (6 bases). The starting material was whole blood, obtained in connection with sensitization to the hapten diphenylcyclopropenone (DPC). This sequence was found in a woman between 18 and 30 years old with alopecia areata. Some clones in this sample may be carry-over from other donors' samples. The CDR3 sequence: CASSLSGTGYEQYF. CDR3 nucleotide sequence: TGTGCCAGCAGCCTTTCGGGGACTGGTTACGAGCAGTACTTC.